The next 20 T cell receptor beta chains were all read from a single sample in a study of cytomegalovirus exposure and HLA in healthy donors. PCR primers comprised 60 Vbeta and 13 Jbeta primers. The repertoire was sequenced with immunoSEQ multiplex PCR; TCRdb's copy has only in-frame clones and lacks some. The data show under 200,000 clones, 77% seen once. Sequenced sample: PBMCs. These receptors all stem from a woman in her thirties or forties in good health and CMV-seropositive.

The genes are TRBV9 and TRBJ2-3; 9 bases align to TRBD2. V gave up 4 bases and J gave up 5 bases; unmatched junction bases: 11. The CDR3 has 16 amino acids. Per the germline V gene, CDR1 is SGDLS and CDR2 is YYNGEE. This CDR3 reads CASSPPPGLAGDTQYF. CDR3 DNA sequence: TGTGCCAGCAGCCCCCCCCCGGGACTAGCAGGAGATACGCAGTATTTT.

The genes are TRBV11-2 and TRBJ1-4; TRBD1 agrees at 8 bases. J gave up 7 bases and V 4 bases, and 5 bases lay outside the gene matches. CDR1 SGHAT and CDR2 FQNNGV come from the germline V gene. The CDR3 covers 14 residues. The CDR3 DNA reads as TGTGCCAGCAGCTGGACAGGGTTCGGTGAAAAACTGTTTTTT. This encodes CASSWTGFGEKLFF.

This clone was seen a handful of times. The chain employs TRBV19 and TRBJ1-4, with 8 nucleotides matching TRBD1. V gave up 3 bases and J gave up 7 bases; unmatched junction bases: 13. The CDR3 contains 17 residues. CDR1 is LNHDA, CDR2 SQIVND, per germline (reference sequence). CDR3 bases: TGTGCCAGTAGTATTTTGCCCCCCGACAGGGGAGCTGAAAAACTGTTTTTT. It yields the protein CASSILPPDRGAEKLFF.

J is TRBJ2-5 and V is TRBV5-4, with 9 bases fitting TRBD1. The ends lost 2 bases at V and 5 bases at J; junction bases unmatched: 1. Germline V gene sequence: CDR1 SGHNT, CDR2 YYREEE (reference sequence). This CDR3 is 13 amino acids long. CDR3: CASSLQGAETQYF. The CDR3 DNA is TGTGCCAGCAGCTTACAGGGGGCCGAGACCCAGTACTTC.

The chain recombines TRBV29-1 with TRBJ1-4, with TRBD1 matching over 9 bases. Germline V lookup: CDR1 SQVTM, CDR2 ANQGSEA. The ends lost 6 bases at V and 7 bases at J; junction bases unmatched: 12. The CDR3 has 15 amino acids. This chain's CDR3 is CSVVVDRGRSEKLFF. The CDR3 coding sequence is TGCAGCGTGGTCGTCGACAGGGGGAGAAGTGAAAAACTGTTTTTT.

The chain carries TRBV11-3 and TRBJ1-5; D is undetermined. The CDR3 extends over 13 amino acids. Germline values: CDR1 SGHNT, CDR2 YENEEA. Trimming cost V 8 bases and J 0 bases, with 8 bases left between them. The CDR3 protein is CASPSSSNQPQHF. CDR3 in DNA: TGTGCCAGCCCCTCGAGTAGCAATCAGCCCCAGCATTTT.

About this clone: The same CDR3 arises from other DNA sequences in this sample as well. The rearrangement links TRBV6-5 to TRBJ2-1, with D maybe TRBD1 (6 bases). With 7 bases removed from V and 4 bases from J, the gap between germline ends came to 14 bases. Germline loops: CDR1 MNHEY, CDR2 SVGAGI. The CDR3 is 14 residues long. The CDR3 nucleotides are TGTGCCAGCACCCGAGACAGGATGTACAATGAGCAGTTCTTC. Protein product: CASTRDRMYNEQFF.

V gene TRBV30 combines with J gene TRBJ1-1; tentative D call: TRBD1 (5 bases). V was clipped by 1 base and J by 3 bases, with 6 bases between them. Per germline, CDR1 GTSNPN and CDR2 SVGIG (reference sequence). The CDR3 contains 12 residues. The CDR3 sequence: CAWSGGDTEAFF. CDR3 sequence (DNA): TGTGCCTGGAGTGGGGGGGACACTGAAGCTTTCTTT.

The V gene is TRBV5-1, the J gene TRBJ1-1; D call uncertain. V lost 0 bases, J lost 0 bases, and 15 bases lay in between. Germline-derived CDR1 and CDR2 are SGHRS and YFSETQ. This CDR3 spans 17 amino acids. CDR3 nucleotides: TGCGCCAGCAGCTTGGCCAGAGGGAATTTGGTGAACACTGAAGCTTTCTTT. This sequence encodes CASSLARGNLVNTEAFF. Together with reference TRBV5-1 and TRBJ1-1, the CDR3 gives the full variable domain: KAGVTQTPRYLIKTRGQQVTLSCSPISGHRSVSWYQQTPGQGLQFLFEYFSETQRNKGNFPGRFSGRQFSNSRSEMNVSTLELGDSALYLCASSLARGNLVNTEAFFGQGTRLTVV.

The chain couples TRBV29-1 to TRBJ1-1, with D perhaps TRBD1 (6 bases). This CDR3 comprises 12 residues. Trimming shortened V by 6 bases and J by 1 base, and 9 bases separated the two germline ends. Germline CDR1 reads SQVTM; CDR2 reads ANQGSEA. For the CDR3, the DNA is TGCAGCGTGGGGGCGGGGAACACTGAAGCTTTCTTT. It codes for CSVGAGNTEAFF.

About this clone itself: The junction departs from germline at one end; a sequencing error may be responsible. The gene calls are TRBV5-4 and TRBJ2-1; 14 bases are shared with TRBD2. CDR1 is SGHNT, CDR2 YYREEE, per germline (reference sequence). The CDR3 spans 15 residues. The CDR3 loop is CASRLGTSGSNEQFF. CDR3 in DNA: TGTGCCAGCAGGTTGGGGACTAGCGGGAGCAATGAGCAGTTCTTC.

This clone was observed a single time. The chain links TRBV2 to TRBJ2-1, with D maybe TRBD1 (6 bases). V was cut by 2 bases and J by 4 bases, with 6 bases left in between. CDR1 is SNHLY and CDR2 is FYNNEI in the germline V gene. This CDR3 has 13 residues. The CDR3 DNA follows: TGTGCCAGCAGTGAACAGGGGTACAATGAGCAGTTCTTC. Translated: CASSEQGYNEQFF.

The rearrangement links TRBV2 to TRBJ2-5; weak D call: TRBD2 (6 bases). CDR3 length: 13 amino acids. V dropped 5 bases and J dropped 2 bases, with 9 bases sitting between them. Germline-derived CDR1 and CDR2 are SNHLY and FYNNEI. CDR3 residues: CASSRDLQETQYF. The CDR3 nucleotides are TGTGCCAGCAGTCGGGACTTGCAAGAGACCCAGTACTTC.

V and J are TRBV9 and TRBJ2-3; TRBD2 matches at 13 bases. V gave up 4 bases and J gave up 1 base; unmatched junction bases: 3. This CDR3 is 16 amino acids long. Germline V lookup: CDR1 SGDLS, CDR2 YYNGEE. The CDR3 coding sequence is TGTGCCAGCAGCCCAGGACTAGCGGGAGGCACAGATACGCAGTATTTT. Protein sequence: CASSPGLAGGTDTQYF.

This clone was counted once. This chain links TRBV10-1 with TRBJ2-3; D gene uncertain. From germline, CDR1 is WNHNN and CDR2 SYGVQD (reference sequence). The CDR3 covers 12 residues. V was shortened by 0 bases and J by 7 bases, with 5 bases between the two germline ends. This chain's CDR3 is CASSESSYTQYF. The DNA for the CDR3 is TGCGCCAGCAGTGAGTCGTCCTATACGCAGTATTTT.

This sequence joins TRBV7-9 and TRBJ2-5; TRBD2 agrees at 8 bases. The DNA end favors TRBJ2-7, so the J call may be wrong. Per the germline V gene, CDR1 is SEHNR and CDR2 is FQNEAQ (reference sequence). The length of the CDR3 is 14 residues. This chain's CDR3 is CASSPSREGYEQYF. For the CDR3, the DNA is TGTGCCAGCAGCCCCTCCCGGGAGGGTTACGAGCAGTACTTC.

This chain links TRBV7-9 with TRBJ2-3, with unresolved D. Germline CDR1 SEHNR, CDR2 FQNEAQ (reference sequence). V lost 4 bases, J lost 1 base, and 12 bases lay in between. CDR3 length equals 15 residues. The CDR3 region is CASSSRPSGTDTQYF. The CDR3, as DNA: TGTGCCAGCAGCTCCCGTCCGTCCGGCACAGATACGCAGTATTTT.

This chain links TRBV11-3 with TRBJ2-1; 12 nucleotides line up with TRBD2. J was trimmed by 10 bases and V by 4 bases; bases with no gene match: 2. CDR3 length: 13 amino acids. Germline V lookup: CDR1 SGHNT, CDR2 YENEEA. The CDR3 spells CASSSSGRGEQFF. CDR3 DNA: TGTGCCAGCAGCTCTAGCGGGAGGGGAGAGCAGTTCTTC.

The chain employs TRBV27 and TRBJ2-7, with 10 positions matching TRBD1. With 0 bases clipped from V and 3 bases from J, the junction kept 2 bases outside the gene matches. Per the germline V gene, CDR1 is MNHEY and CDR2 is SMNVEV (reference sequence). The CDR3 runs 15 residues. The CDR3, as DNA: TGTGCCAGCAGTTTATCGGGGACAGGGGTCTACGAGCAGTACTTC. This gives the protein CASSLSGTGVYEQYF.

This chain uses TRBV7-2 with TRBJ2-1; a weak D match, TRBD2 (5 bases). Trimming took off 1 base at V and 0 bases at J, with 13 bases between the two ends. Germline V lookup: CDR1 SGHTA, CDR2 FQGNSA. This CDR3 has 17 amino acids. The CDR3 DNA follows: TGTGCCAGCAGCTTAGAAGCTATAGCGTCCTCCTACAATGAGCAGTTCTTC. This codes for CASSLEAIASSYNEQFF.